These 8 T cell receptor beta chains were sequenced from one sample in a study of beta chain features in type 1 diabetes. Points from the study as a whole: All four CD4+ subsets of Type 1 diabetes patients contained TCRB CDR3s that were moderately but significantly shorter.

cDNA synthesis used the whole RNA isolate, giving expressed TCRB sequences. Using immunoSEQ multiplex PCR, the repertoire was profiled, and TCRdb retains in-frame clones only, with some absent. The sample lists about 700,000 clones; around an eighth were seen once. No antigens are known for them. The sequenced sample was naive CD4+ T cells from blood. The receptors come from a man aged 18 to 29 with type 1 diabetes.

This clone turned up a few times. The CDR3 sequence: CASSLPRTTTDTQYF. The CDR3 bases are TGTGCCAGCAGCTTACCCCGGACTACCACAGATACGCAGTATTTT. This sequence joins TRBV7-2 and TRBJ2-3; perhaps TRBD2 as D (6 bases). V lost 2 bases and J 2 bases, leaving 11 bases between the germline ends. The CDR3 runs to 15 residues. Germline V CDR1 and CDR2: SGHTA, FQGNSA.

This clone was recorded a few times. This rearrangement joins TRBV4-1 to TRBJ1-2, with a tentative D call TRBD1 (5 bases). The CDR3 is 16 residues long. Between the trimmed V and J ends, which lost 1 base and 2 bases, there was a span of 14 bases. CDR1 is MGHRA, CDR2 YSYEKL, per germline. The CDR3 DNA reads as TGCGCCAGCAGCCAAGGAGCGGGGGGACTCAACTATGGCTACACCTTC. Its translation is CASSQGAGGLNYGYTF.

The V gene is TRBV30, the J gene TRBJ1-5; the D gene is possibly TRBD1 (5 bases). The CDR3 length is 12 residues. V shed 2 bases and J shed 7 bases, with 9 bases lying between them. Germline V gene sequence: CDR1 GTSNPN, CDR2 SVGIG (reference sequence). The CDR3 sequence: CAWSRGFQPQHF. The CDR3 nucleotides are TGTGCCTGGAGTAGGGGTTTCCAGCCCCAGCATTTT.

This clone was counted between two and nine times. The chain has TRBV10-3 and TRBJ1-1; 8 bases align to TRBD1. V was clipped by 2 bases and J by 8 bases; unmatched bases: 10. The germline V gene has CDR1 ENHRY and CDR2 SYGVKD. The CDR3 runs 15 residues. This chain's CDR3 is CAISELSRTGSEAFF. The CDR3 nucleotides are TGTGCCATCAGTGAGCTCTCTAGGACAGGGTCAGAAGCTTTCTTT.

This clone was detected a few times. The same CDR3 arises from other DNA sequences in this sample as well. The J gene is TRBJ2-1, the V gene TRBV18; 11 nucleotides agree with TRBD1. CDR3 length equals 15 residues. The V segment lost 0 bases and the J segment 7 bases; nucleotides outside the gene matches: 2. Germline CDR1 reads KGHSH; CDR2 reads LQKENI. CDR3 region: CASSPPGQGANEQFF. The CDR3 DNA follows: TGTGCCAGCTCACCACCCGGACAGGGGGCAAATGAGCAGTTCTTC.

Note on this clone: Different DNA sequences within this sample yield the same CDR3. V is TRBV30 and J is TRBJ2-5; D gene unclear. Per the germline V gene, CDR1 is GTSNPN and CDR2 is SVGIG (reference sequence). This CDR3 is 13 amino acids long. Trimming stripped 1 base from V and 1 base from J, with 7 bases between. CDR3 sequence reads: CAWSGGSQETQYF. The CDR3 region has the DNA TGTGCCTGGAGTGGTGGGTCCCAAGAGACCCAGTACTTC.

The genes are TRBV7-9 and TRBJ2-7; TRBD1 aligns across 8 bases. The CDR3 spans 12 residues. Unmatched junction bases numbered 3, after V lost 7 bases and J lost 4 bases. From germline, CDR1 is SEHNR and CDR2 FQNEAQ (reference sequence). The CDR3 protein is CASTDRVYEQYF. The CDR3, as DNA: TGTGCCAGCACGGACAGGGTATACGAGCAGTACTTC.

There are a few counts of this clone. The chain has TRBV29-1 and TRBJ1-2; D possibly corresponds to TRBD1 (6 bases). The CDR3 loop spans 9 amino acids. Germline V lookup: CDR1 SQVTM, CDR2 ANQGSEA. Trimming shortened V by 7 bases and J by 7 bases, and 7 bases separated the two germline ends. The CDR3 here is CSEGGGYTF. The CDR3 nucleotides are TGCAGCGAAGGGGGTGGCTACACCTTC.